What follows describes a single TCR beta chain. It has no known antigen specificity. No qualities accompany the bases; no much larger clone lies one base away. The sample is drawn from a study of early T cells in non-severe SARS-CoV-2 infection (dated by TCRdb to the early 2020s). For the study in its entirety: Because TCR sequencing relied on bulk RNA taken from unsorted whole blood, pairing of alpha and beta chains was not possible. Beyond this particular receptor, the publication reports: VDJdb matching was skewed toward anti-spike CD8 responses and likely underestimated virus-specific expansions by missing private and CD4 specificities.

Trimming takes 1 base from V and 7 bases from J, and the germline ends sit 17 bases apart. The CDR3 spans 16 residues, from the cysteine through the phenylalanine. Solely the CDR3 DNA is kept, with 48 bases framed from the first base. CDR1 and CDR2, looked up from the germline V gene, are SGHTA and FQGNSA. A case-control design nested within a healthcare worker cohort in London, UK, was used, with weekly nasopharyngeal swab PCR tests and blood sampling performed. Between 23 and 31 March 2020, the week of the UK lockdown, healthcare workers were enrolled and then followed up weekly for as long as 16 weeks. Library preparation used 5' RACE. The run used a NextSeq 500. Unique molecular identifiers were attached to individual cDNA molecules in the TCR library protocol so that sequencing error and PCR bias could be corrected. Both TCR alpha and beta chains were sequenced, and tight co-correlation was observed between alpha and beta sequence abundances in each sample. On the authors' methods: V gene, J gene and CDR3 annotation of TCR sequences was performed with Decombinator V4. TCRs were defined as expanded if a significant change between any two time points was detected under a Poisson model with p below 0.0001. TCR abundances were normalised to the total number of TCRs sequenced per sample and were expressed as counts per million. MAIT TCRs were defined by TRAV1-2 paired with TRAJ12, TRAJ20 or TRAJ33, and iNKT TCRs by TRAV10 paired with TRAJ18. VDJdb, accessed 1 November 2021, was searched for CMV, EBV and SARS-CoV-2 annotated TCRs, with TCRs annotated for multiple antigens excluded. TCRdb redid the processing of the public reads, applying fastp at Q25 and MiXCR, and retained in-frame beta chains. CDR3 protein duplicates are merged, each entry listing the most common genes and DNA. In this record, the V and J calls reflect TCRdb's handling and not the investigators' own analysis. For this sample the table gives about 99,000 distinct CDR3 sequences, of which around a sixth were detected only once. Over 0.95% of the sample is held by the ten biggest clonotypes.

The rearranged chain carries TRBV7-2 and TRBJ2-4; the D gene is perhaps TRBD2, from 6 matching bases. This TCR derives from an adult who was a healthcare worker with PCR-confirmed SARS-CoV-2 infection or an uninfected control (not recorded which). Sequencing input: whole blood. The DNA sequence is TGTGCCAGCAGCTTAGGCGGGACTCATGGTAGTAACATTCAGTACTTC. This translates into CASSLGGTHGSNIQYF.